This T cell receptor (beta chain) came from a study of T cells in Graves' hyperthyroidism and ophthalmopathy (dated by TCRdb to between 2018 and 2021). Regarding the research as a whole: Peripheral blood samples were taken at the time of initial diagnosis, prior to any treatment. To identify TCR V-J signatures that set the groups apart, the researchers used a discovery cohort of 100 patients, made up of under 50 with Graves' ophthalmopathy and about 60 with stable Graves' hyperthyroidism. In addition, the study compared T-cell repertoires in thyroid tissue and in blood from over 5 Graves' hyperthyroidism patients. The paper reports TCR Vbeta CDR3 sequencing of more than 120 peripheral blood samples: around 45 ophthalmopathy, roughly 74 hyperthyroidism and approximately 17 progressor patients. After blood sampling, hyperthyroidism patients were treated with methimazole at a starting dose of 30 mg daily, and ophthalmopathy patients were treated with high-dose intravenous methylprednisolone. Whether ophthalmopathy could be predicted prospectively was tested in an independent validation cohort made up of about 18 hyperthyroidism patients plus 17 patients who later progressed to ophthalmopathy. The roughly 94 discovery patients were randomly divided into training and test sets at a 7:3 ratio. Beyond this particular receptor, the publication reports: A model built on a 13 V-J signature distinguished ophthalmopathy from stable hyperthyroidism, reaching around 90% sensitivity and about 81% specificity in cross-validation and 80%/75% in testing. Sample size was not statistically predetermined, and blinding of investigators to group allocation was not performed. Most expanded thyroid clonotypes (frequency above 0.001) were also detected in blood, suggesting blood repertoires may reflect thyroid immune responses. In validation, progression to ophthalmopathy was predicted by the model with 70% to 71% sensitivity and just over 72% specificity, a median of roughly six months before onset.

This clonotype was seen at least ten times. Its antigen has not been determined. No base quality information exists; no much larger clone differs at one position. Graves' hyperthyroidism was defined as stable when no progression to ophthalmopathy occurred over 18 months of follow-up. Hyperthyroidism patients were newly diagnosed, with disease duration under 2 months, and aged 18 to 65 years. Any patient with an uncontrolled infection, another autoimmune disease, pregnancy or lactation was excluded. Clinical symptoms, serum thyroxine and TRAb, thyroid ultrasound, and orbital computed tomography formed the basis for the diagnoses. PBMCs were separated from under 11 ml of fresh peripheral blood using Ficoll-Paque density gradient centrifugation. Total RNA was extracted using Trizol reagent, and RNA quality was assessed on an Agilent 2100 Bioanalyzer. The TCR beta CDR3 regions were amplified from RNA transcripts. The first round of RT-PCR for the TCR CDR3 was performed with the HTBI primer set and the Qiagen OneStep RT-PCR kit. A second multiplex PCR round built the libraries, followed by size selection and purification. The libraries were sequenced on an Illumina HiSeq2000 using paired-end 100 bp reads. As for the original processing: SOAPnuke was used to process the raw data, throwing out any read that contained adapters or uncalled bases, had a mean Phred below 15, or lacked an exact constant-primer or identifier match. COPE v1.2.5 was used to merge the high-quality paired reads, and each unique nucleotide sequence was defined as a clonotype. MiTCR v1.1 was used to align the clonotypes against IMGT TRBV, TRBD and TRBJ reference segments. The analysis was restricted to V-J combinations with a frequency above 0.0001, which together covered roughly 99% of the repertoires. A TCS score was defined as the ratio of F50 (clonal expansion) to E x V (chaos), with BLOSUM62-based TCRdist applied between CDR3 peptides within each V-J. Welch's t-statistics and random forest reduced roughly 540 V-J features to under 15, which were used in a naive Bayes classifier (R e1071). The Morisita-Horn index was used to measure how similar the thyroid and blood repertoires were. The public reads were reprocessed in TCRdb via fastp at Q25 and MiXCR, keeping in-frame beta chains. Duplicate CDR3 protein sequences are folded into a single record with the most common DNA and genes. These V and J calls are TCRdb output, not the study's own analysis. The table for this sample lists around 700,000 distinct CDR3 sequences; just over 35% of them were counted only once. The ten largest clones add up to 31% of the sample.

V gives up 4 bases and J gives up 8 bases, and the segment between their germline ends measures 14 bases. For CDR1 and CDR2, the germline V gene lists SQVTM and ANQGSEA. Its CDR3 holds 12 amino acids, cysteine through phenylalanine. Here the CDR3 DNA is all that survives: 36 bases in frame from base 1. The receptor was isolated from a woman in her thirties or forties with Graves' hyperthyroidism. Sequenced input: blood. The V and J genes are TRBV29-1 and TRBJ1-2, with the D segment identity uncertain. The CDR3 protein: CSVARFVDGYTF. The nucleotides are TGCAGCGTTGCCCGGTTTGTCGACGGCTACACCTTC. With the portions outside the CDR3 filled from the reference TRBV29-1 and TRBJ1-2 genes, the complete variable region becomes SAVISQKPSRDICQRGTSLTIQCQVDSQVTMMFWYRQQPGQSLTLIATANQGSEATYESGFVIDKFPISRPNLTFSTLTVSNMSPEDSSIYLCSVARFVDGYTFGSGTRLTVV.